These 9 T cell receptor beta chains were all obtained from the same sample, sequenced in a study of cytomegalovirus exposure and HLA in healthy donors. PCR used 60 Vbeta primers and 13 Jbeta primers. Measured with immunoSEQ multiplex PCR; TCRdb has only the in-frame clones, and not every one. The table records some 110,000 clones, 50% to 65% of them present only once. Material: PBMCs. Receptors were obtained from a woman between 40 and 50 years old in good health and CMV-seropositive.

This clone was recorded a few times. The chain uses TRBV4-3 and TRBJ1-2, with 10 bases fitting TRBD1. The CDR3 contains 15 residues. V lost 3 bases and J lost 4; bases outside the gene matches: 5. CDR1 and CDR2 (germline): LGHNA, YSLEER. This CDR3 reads CASSQETGGGYGYTF. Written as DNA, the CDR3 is TGCGCCAGCAGCCAGGAGACAGGGGGCGGCTATGGCTACACCTTC.

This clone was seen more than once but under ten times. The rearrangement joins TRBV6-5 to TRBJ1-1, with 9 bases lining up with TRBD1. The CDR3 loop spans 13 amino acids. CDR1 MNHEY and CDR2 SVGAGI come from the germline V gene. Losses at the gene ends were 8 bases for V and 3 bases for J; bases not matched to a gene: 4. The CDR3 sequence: CASHRGQDTEAFF. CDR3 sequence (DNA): TGTGCCAGCCACAGGGGGCAGGACACTGAAGCTTTCTTT.

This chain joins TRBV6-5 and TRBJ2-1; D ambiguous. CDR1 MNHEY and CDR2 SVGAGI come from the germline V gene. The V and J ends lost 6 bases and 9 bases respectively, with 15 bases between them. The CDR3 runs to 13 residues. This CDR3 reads CASRENIGVEQFF. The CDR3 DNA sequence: TGTGCCAGCAGAGAAAACATAGGAGTTGAGCAGTTCTTC.

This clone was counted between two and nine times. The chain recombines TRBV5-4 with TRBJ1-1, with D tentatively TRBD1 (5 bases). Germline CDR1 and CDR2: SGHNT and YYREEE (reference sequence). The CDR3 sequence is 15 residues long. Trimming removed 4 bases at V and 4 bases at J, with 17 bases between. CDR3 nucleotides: TGTGCCAGCAGCCAAGGGGCGCCATTGGTCACTGAAGCTTTCTTT. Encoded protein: CASSQGAPLVTEAFF. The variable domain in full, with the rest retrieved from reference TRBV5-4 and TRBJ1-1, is ETGVTQSPTHLIKTRGQQVTLRCSSQSGHNTVSWYQQALGQGPQFIFQYYREEENGRGNFPPRFSGLQFPNYSSELNVNALELDDSALYLCASSQGAPLVTEAFFGQGTRLTVV.

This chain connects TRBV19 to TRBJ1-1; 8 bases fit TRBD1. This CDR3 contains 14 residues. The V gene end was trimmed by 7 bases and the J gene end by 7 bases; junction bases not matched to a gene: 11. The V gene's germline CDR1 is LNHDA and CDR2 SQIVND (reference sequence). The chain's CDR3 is CASNAQGARNEAFF. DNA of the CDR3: TGTGCCAGTAACGCGCAGGGGGCGAGAAATGAAGCTTTCTTT.

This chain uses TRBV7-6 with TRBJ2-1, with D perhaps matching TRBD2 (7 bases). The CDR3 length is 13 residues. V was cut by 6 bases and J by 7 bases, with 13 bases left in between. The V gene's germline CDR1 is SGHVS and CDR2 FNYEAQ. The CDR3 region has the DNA TGTGCCAGCAGTTTGGGGGGGGCAAATGAGCAGTTCTTC. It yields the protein CASSLGGANEQFF.

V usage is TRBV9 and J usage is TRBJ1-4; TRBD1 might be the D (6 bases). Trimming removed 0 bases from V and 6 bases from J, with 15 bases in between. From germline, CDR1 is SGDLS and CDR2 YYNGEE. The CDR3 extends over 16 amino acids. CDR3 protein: CASSVAVAAGDEKLFF. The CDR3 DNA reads TGTGCCAGCAGCGTAGCTGTCGCAGCAGGGGATGAAAAACTGTTTTTT.

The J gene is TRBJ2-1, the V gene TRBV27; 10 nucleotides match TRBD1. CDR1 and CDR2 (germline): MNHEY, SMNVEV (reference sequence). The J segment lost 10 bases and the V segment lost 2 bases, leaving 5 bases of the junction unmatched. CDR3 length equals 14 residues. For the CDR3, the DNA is TGTGCCAGCAGTTTAAGACAGGGGGCTCGGGAGCAGTTCTTC. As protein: CASSLRQGAREQFF.

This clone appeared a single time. The CDR3 sequence is CASSPGTGAHNQPQHF. In nucleotides, the CDR3 is TGTGCCAGCAGCCCCGGGACAGGGGCCCACAATCAGCCCCAGCATTTT. The rearrangement uses TRBV5-8 and TRBJ1-5; 10 nucleotides align to TRBD1. The germline V gene has CDR1 SGHTS and CDR2 YDEGEE. V lost 4 bases to trimming and J lost 3 bases; unmatched junction nucleotides: 7. The CDR3 has 16 amino acids.